The 12 T cell receptor beta chains listed next were all sequenced from one sample in a study of cytotoxic CD8 clonotypes in ibrutinib-treated CLL. TCRdb's copy holds only in-frame clones and misses some; the assay was immunoSEQ multiplex PCR. The sample has about 140,000 clones, 60% to 80% seen once. The material sequenced was PBMCs, taken after 12 months of ibrutinib treatment. The receptor set was obtained from a human donor with chronic lymphocytic leukemia.

The genes are TRBV28 and TRBJ2-7; TRBD1 matches 9 bases. Trimming removed 5 bases from V and 6 bases from J; junction bases left unmatched: 8. Germline CDR1 is MDHEN and CDR2 is SYDVKM. The CDR3 is 14 residues long. The CDR3 sequence: CASSLRDRELEQYF. CDR3 nucleotide sequence: TGTGCCAGCAGTCTCCGGGACAGGGAACTCGAGCAGTACTTC.

This chain uses TRBV6-1 with TRBJ1-1, with TRBD1 as a possible D gene (6 bases). In germline, CDR1 is MNHNS, CDR2 SASEGT. The germline V and J ends were trimmed by 11 bases and 3 bases, with 13 bases remaining between them. The CDR3 totals 12 residues. DNA of the CDR3: TGTGCCGGATCAGACAGGTACACTGAAGCTTTCTTT. The encoded protein is CAGSDRYTEAFF.

This chain joins TRBV28 and TRBJ1-2; tentatively, D is TRBD1 (6 bases). Trimming cost V 2 bases and J 4 bases, with 11 bases left between them. This CDR3 region has 14 residues. The germline V gene has CDR1 MDHEN and CDR2 SYDVKM. The CDR3, as DNA: TGTGCCAGCAGTTTAAGTCCAGGGGTCTATGGCTACACCTTC. This codes for CASSLSPGVYGYTF.

The genes are TRBV28 and TRBJ2-5; unclear D gene. The germline gives CDR1 MDHEN, CDR2 SYDVKM. The CDR3 has 14 residues. Trimming shortened V by 3 bases and J by 1 base, and 9 bases separated the two germline ends. For the CDR3, the DNA is TGTGCCAGCAGTTTCGGAATGCCCCAAGAGACCCAGTACTTC. It encodes CASSFGMPQETQYF.

The V and J genes are TRBV28 and TRBJ2-7; 12 bases map to TRBD2. The J segment lost 3 bases and the V segment lost 10 bases, leaving 7 bases of the junction unmatched. The CDR3 runs to 14 residues. Germline assignment: CDR1 MDHEN and CDR2 SYDVKM. The CDR3 is CATLPLAGGYEQYF. The CDR3 bases are TGTGCCACCCTCCCACTAGCGGGGGGCTACGAGCAGTACTTC. Using reference TRBV28 and TRBJ2-7 for the parts outside the CDR3, the full variable domain is DVKVTQSSRYLVKRTGEKVFLECVQDMDHENMFWYRQDPGLGLRLIYFSYDVKMKEKGDIPEGYSVSREKKERFSLILESASTNQTSMYLCATLPLAGGYEQYFGPGTRLTVT.

V and J are TRBV18 and TRBJ2-1; 7 bases map to TRBD1. Germline V CDR1 and CDR2: KGHSH, LQKENI. Trimming removed 4 bases from V and 0 bases from J; junction bases left unmatched: 3. The CDR3 extends over 15 amino acids. The DNA for the CDR3 is TGTGCCAGCTCACTGGGACAGAACTCCTACAATGAGCAGTTCTTC. It translates to CASSLGQNSYNEQFF.

This chain uses TRBV11-2 with TRBJ2-5, with a possible D match to TRBD2 (5 bases). The CDR3 extends over 14 amino acids. Trimming stripped 5 bases from V and 4 bases from J, with 14 bases between. Looked up from germline, CDR1 is SGHAT and CDR2 is FQNNGV. CDR3 in amino acids: CASSKAPSRETQYF. The CDR3 nucleotides are TGTGCCAGCAGCAAAGCGCCTAGCCGAGAGACCCAGTACTTC.

The V call is TRBV28, the J call TRBJ2-4; 8 bases fit TRBD1. The CDR3 consists of 19 residues. CDR1 and CDR2 from the germline V gene are MDHEN and SYDVKM. V trimming: 5 bases; J trimming: 1 base; junction bases outside the gene matches: 16. As DNA, the CDR3 is TGTGCCAGCAGTCAAACCGGGACAGGCATATTACCGGCCAAAAACATTCAGTACTTC. The encoded protein is CASSQTGTGILPAKNIQYF.

The chain uses TRBV29-1 and TRBJ2-1; unclear D gene. Trimming shortened V by 4 bases and J by 0 bases, and 7 bases separated the two germline ends. The CDR3 has 13 residues. Germline CDR1 reads SQVTM; CDR2 reads ANQGSEA. CDR3: CSVARSSYNEQFF. CDR3 sequence (DNA): TGCAGCGTTGCCCGGAGCTCCTACAATGAGCAGTTCTTC.

The gene calls are TRBV5-6 and TRBJ2-2; possible D gene TRBD1, 6 bases. The CDR3 runs to 14 residues. Germline CDR1 and CDR2: SGHDT and YYEEEE. Trimming left V 2 bases short and J 2 bases short, with 7 bases between. The CDR3 DNA is TGTGCCAGCAGCTTCGGGACAAACACCGGGGAGCTGTTTTTT. It yields the protein CASSFGTNTGELFF.

This clone was picked up one time. V and J are TRBV28 and TRBJ2-5, with D possibly TRBD1 on 5 matching bases. Per germline, CDR1 MDHEN and CDR2 SYDVKM. CDR3 length equals 15 residues. Trimming left V 6 bases short and J 2 bases short, with 16 bases between. CDR3 protein: CASSPIGHFQETQYF. For the CDR3, the DNA is TGTGCCAGCAGCCCCATAGGACACTTTCAAGAGACCCAGTACTTC.

The V and J genes are TRBV7-6 and TRBJ1-5, with 7 bases lining up with TRBD1. Per the germline V gene, CDR1 is SGHVS and CDR2 is FNYEAQ. The CDR3 loop spans 13 amino acids. V gave up 3 bases and J gave up 7 bases; unmatched junction bases: 3. CDR3 in amino acids: CASSFGTAQPQHF. As DNA, the CDR3 is TGTGCCAGCAGCTTCGGGACAGCGCAGCCCCAGCATTTT.